This T cell receptor (beta chain) was identified in a study of naive and memory T cell subsets. Whole-study findings and limits: Gini index rose across naive, CM, EM and EMRA in CD4 and CD8. Clonotypes here are unpaired alpha or beta chain sequences. Possibly reflecting memory cells re-expressing CD45RA, a few larger clonotypes occurred in naive repertoires, especially CD8.

After CD4 positive bead selection, the CD4-negative fraction gave CD8 T cells. Trimming removed 5 bases from V and 2 bases from J, with 13 bases in between. Germline V gene lookup returns CDR1 PRHDT and CDR2 FYEKMQ (reference sequence). The CDR3 is made up of 15 amino acids. Both TRBC1 and TRBC2 were covered by a beta constant-region primer of two equimolar oligonucleotides. Nested alpha and beta constant-region primers with the SP2 primer drove four PCR rounds on ligated cDNA. TCRdb called the UMI-ligation and nested PCR reads again in MiXCR, with one record for every CDR3 protein. The sample holds approximately 140,000 distinct CDR3 sequences, approximately 21% seen once. This clonotype appeared a few times. The antigen is undetermined.

The source material was naive CD8+ T cells from blood. The chain combines TRBV13 with TRBJ1-5; perhaps TRBD1 as D (6 bases). The TCR sequence derives from a human donor in good health. CDR3 protein: CASSARGTGNQPQHF. DNA for the CDR3: TGTGCCAGCAGCGCCAGGGGTACGGGCAATCAGCCCCAGCATTTT.